This TCR beta chain was captured by sequencing in a study of radiotherapy plus CTLA-4 blockade in lung cancer. Overall study: There were objective responses in 18% of patients, and around 32% had disease control.

This CDR3 is built from 14 residues. Per germline, CDR1 SQVTM and CDR2 ANQGSEA. Between the trimmed V and J ends, which lost 0 bases and 3 bases, there was a span of 12 bases. Study-level results: TCR clones of tumor origin grew in blood after radiotherapy plus ipilimumab.

Focal radiation with ipilimumab CTLA-4 blockade was given to patients with chemo-refractory metastatic non-small-cell lung cancer. Libraries were prepared by immunoSEQ multiplex PCR; TCRdb keeps only in-frame clonotypes and omits some of them. This sample has roughly 75,000 clones, with about 80% found just once. Remarks on this clone: Antigen specificity is unknown.

The chain links TRBV29-1 to TRBJ2-7; D is ambiguous. This TCR was recovered from a human donor with non-small cell lung cancer who had stable disease on radiotherapy plus ipilimumab. The sample in question was peripheral blood, obtained from a patient treated with radiotherapy plus ipilimumab. CDR3 in DNA: TGCAGCGTTGAAGATGGCGGCACACTCTACGAGCAGTACTTC. This gives the protein CSVEDGGTLYEQYF.